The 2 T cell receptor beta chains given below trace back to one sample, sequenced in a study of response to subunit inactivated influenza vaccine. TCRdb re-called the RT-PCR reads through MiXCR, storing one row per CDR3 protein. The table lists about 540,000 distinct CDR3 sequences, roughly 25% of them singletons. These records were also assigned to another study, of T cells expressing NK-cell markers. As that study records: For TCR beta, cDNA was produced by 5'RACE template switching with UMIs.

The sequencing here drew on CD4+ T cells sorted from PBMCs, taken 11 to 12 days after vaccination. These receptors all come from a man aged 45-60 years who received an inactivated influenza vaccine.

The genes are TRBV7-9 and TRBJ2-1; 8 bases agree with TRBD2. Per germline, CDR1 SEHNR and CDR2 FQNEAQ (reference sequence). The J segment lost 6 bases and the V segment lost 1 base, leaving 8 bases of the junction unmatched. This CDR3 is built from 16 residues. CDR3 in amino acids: CASSLVVTSGINEQFF. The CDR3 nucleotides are TGTGCCAGCAGCTTAGTGGTCACTAGCGGCATCAATGAGCAGTTCTTC.

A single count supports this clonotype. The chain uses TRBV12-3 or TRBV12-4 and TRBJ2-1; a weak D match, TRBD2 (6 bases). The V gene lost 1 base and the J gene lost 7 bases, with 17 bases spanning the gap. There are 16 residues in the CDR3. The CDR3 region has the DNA TGTGCCAGCAGTTTAGGTGCGGGGCGACTGGCGAATGAGCAGTTCTTC. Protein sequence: CASSLGAGRLANEQFF.